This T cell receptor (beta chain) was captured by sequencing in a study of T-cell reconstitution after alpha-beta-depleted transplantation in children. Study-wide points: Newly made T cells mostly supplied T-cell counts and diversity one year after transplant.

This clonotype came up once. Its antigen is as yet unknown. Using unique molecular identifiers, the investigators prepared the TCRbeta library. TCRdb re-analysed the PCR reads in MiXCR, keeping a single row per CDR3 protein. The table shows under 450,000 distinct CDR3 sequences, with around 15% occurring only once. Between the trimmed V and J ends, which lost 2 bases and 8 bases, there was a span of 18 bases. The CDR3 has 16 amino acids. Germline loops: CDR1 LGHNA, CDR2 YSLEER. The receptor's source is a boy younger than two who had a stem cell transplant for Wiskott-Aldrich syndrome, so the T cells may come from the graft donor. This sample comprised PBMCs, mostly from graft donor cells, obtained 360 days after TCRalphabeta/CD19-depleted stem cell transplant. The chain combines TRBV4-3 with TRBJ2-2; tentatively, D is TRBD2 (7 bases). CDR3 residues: CASSQPGGGGIGELFF. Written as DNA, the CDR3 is TGCGCCAGCAGCCAACCTGGGGGAGGGGGGATTGGGGAGCTGTTTTTT.